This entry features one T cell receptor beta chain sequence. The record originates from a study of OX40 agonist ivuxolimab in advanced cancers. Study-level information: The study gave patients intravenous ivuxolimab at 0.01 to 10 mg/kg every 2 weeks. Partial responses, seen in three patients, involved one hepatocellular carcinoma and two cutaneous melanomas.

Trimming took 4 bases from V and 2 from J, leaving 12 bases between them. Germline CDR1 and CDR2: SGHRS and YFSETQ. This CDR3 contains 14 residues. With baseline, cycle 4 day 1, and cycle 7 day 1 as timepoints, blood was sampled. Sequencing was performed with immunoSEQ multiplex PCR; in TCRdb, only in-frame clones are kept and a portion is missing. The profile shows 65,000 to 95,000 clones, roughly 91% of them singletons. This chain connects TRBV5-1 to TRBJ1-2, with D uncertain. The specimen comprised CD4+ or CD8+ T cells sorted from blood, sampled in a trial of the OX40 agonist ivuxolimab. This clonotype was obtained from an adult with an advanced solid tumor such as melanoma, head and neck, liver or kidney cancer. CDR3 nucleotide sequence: TGCGCCAGCAGCCCCAGTGGAGGGAACTATGGCTACACCTTC. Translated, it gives CASSPSGGNYGYTF. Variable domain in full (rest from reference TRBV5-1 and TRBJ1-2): KAGVTQTPRYLIKTRGQQVTLSCSPISGHRSVSWYQQTPGQGLQFLFEYFSETQRNKGNFPGRFSGRQFSNSRSEMNVSTLELGDSALYLCASSPSGGNYGYTFGSGTRLTVV.